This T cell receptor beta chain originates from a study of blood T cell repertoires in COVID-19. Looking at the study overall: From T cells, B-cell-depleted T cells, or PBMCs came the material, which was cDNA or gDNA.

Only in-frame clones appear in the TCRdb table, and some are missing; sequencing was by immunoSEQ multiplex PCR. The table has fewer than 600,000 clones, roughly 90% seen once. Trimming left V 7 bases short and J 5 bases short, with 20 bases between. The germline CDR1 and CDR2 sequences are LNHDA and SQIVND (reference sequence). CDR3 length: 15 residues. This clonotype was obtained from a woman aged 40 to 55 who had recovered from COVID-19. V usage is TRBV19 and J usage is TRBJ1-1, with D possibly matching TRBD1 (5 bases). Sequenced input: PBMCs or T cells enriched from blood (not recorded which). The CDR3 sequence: CASIGSVGRGTEAFF. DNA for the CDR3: TGTGCCAGTATCGGCTCCGTGGGGCGGGGAACTGAAGCTTTCTTT.